This TCR beta chain comes out of a study of cytomegalovirus exposure and HLA in healthy donors. The CDR3 consists of 19 residues. V dropped 0 bases and J dropped 3; count of bases not matched to a gene: 11. Germline V gene sequence: CDR1 LNHNV, CDR2 YYDKDF (reference sequence). The study ran its PCR with 60 Vbeta and 13 Jbeta primers. Authors' methods: In a later analysis, 75 million to 85 million unique TCR beta chains included roughly 11 million shared by two or more donors. Only in-frame clones appear in the TCRdb table, and some are missing; sequencing was by immunoSEQ multiplex PCR. V and J calls and clone size are those listed in that table; D and trimming were worked out from the DNA. The data hold some 99,000 clones, with less than 80% observed a single time. In this sample, this clone turned up a few times.

The V call is TRBV15, the J call TRBJ1-3; 10 nucleotides line up with TRBD1. The source of this sequence is a woman aged 45-60 years in good health and CMV-seropositive. The material sequenced was PBMCs. CDR3: CATSRDLPGTGADGNTIYF. The CDR3 nucleotides read TGTGCCACCAGCAGAGATCTGCCCGGGACAGGGGCGGATGGAAACACCATATATTTT.